The present T cell receptor beta chain was sequenced within a study of beta chain features in type 1 diabetes. Study-wide results and caveats: Reads derived from cDNA could over-represent cells showing high TCR expression. Patients with type 1 diabetes showed fewer VDJ junction insertions and more deletions. TCRB CDR3s from Type 1 diabetes patients were moderately but significantly shorter in all four CD4+ subsets.

The sequenced template was cDNA made from the entire isolated RNA. The data were produced by immunoSEQ multiplex PCR, yet TCRdb's version contains in-frame clones alone and is incomplete. The data show 95,000 to 150,000 clones, about 16% seen once. Details on this clone: Its antigen is unknown.

The germline V gene has CDR1 SEHNR and CDR2 FQNEAQ (reference sequence). Trimming removed 5 bases from V and 3 bases from J, with 17 bases in between. The CDR3 spans 15 residues. What was sequenced was central memory CD4+ T cells from blood. The genes are TRBV7-9 and TRBJ2-7; D tentatively fits TRBD1 or TRBD2 (7 bases each). This TCR was recovered from a man aged 25 to 40 with type 1 diabetes. CDR3 bases: TGTGCCAGCAGCCGGGGAGGGGGCCAGGACTACGAGCAGTACTTC. Amino acid sequence: CASSRGGGQDYEQYF.